This TCR beta chain derives from a study of identical twins. This clonotype was detected ten times or more. V shed 4 bases, J shed 7 bases, and the junction held 10 bases outside the gene matches. Germline V CDR1 and CDR2: SGHRS, YFSETQ. This CDR3 region has 16 residues. TCRdb recomputed calls from the 5' RACE reads with MiXCR, one row per CDR3 protein. The table lists fewer than 350,000 distinct CDR3 sequences, about 8.1% of them singletons, with approximately 2.1% in the top ten. This same sample was also taken into another study, of yellow fever vaccine responses in identical twins.

The sequence was collected from a woman younger than 30 in good health. The sample was memory (CD45RO+) T cells sorted from blood. The rearrangement joins TRBV5-1 to TRBJ2-1; TRBD2 matches 11 bases. The CDR3 nucleotides read TGCGCCAGCAGCACCTTAGCGGGAGGGCCGGGGAATGAGCAGTTCTTC. Translated: CASSTLAGGPGNEQFF.